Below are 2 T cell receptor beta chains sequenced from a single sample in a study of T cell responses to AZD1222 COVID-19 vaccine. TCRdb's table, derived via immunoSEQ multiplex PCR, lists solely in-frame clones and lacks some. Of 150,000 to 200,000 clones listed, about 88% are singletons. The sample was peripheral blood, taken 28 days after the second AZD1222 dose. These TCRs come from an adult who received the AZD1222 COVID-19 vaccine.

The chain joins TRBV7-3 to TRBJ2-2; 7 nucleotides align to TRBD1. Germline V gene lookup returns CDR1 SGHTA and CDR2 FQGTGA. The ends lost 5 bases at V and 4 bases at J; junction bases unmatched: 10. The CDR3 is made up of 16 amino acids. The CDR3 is CASSPVRGRSTGELFF. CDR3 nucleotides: TGTGCCAGCAGCCCCGTAAGGGGGCGTAGCACCGGGGAGCTGTTTTTT.

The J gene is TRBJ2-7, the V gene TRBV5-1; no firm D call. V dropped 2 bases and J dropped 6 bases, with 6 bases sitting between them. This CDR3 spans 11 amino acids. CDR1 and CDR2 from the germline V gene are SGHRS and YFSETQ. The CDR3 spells CASSFDIEQYF. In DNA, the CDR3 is TGCGCCAGCAGCTTTGATATCGAGCAGTACTTC.